This TCR beta chain was observed in a study of cytomegalovirus exposure and HLA in healthy donors. The sample holds a few counts of this clone. Germline is not matched at one junction end, which may reflect a read error. Donors were nominally healthy when sampled, though unrecorded immune exposures were likely. Germline V gene sequence: CDR1 SEHNR, CDR2 FQNEAQ (reference sequence). The CDR3 is made up of 14 amino acids. The PCR made use of 60 Vbeta and 13 Jbeta primers. Data came from immunoSEQ multiplex PCR; TCRdb stores just in-frame clones and leaves some out. Of about 190,000 clones in the sample, about 81% were seen once.

The TCR was taken from a woman aged 18-35 years in good health and CMV-seropositive. Sequenced material: PBMCs. The chain employs TRBV7-9 and TRBJ1-2; D not certain. CDR3 DNA sequence: TGTTCCAGCAGCTTAGCGTCGGGAGACTATGGCTACACCTTC. Protein: CSSSLASGDYGYTF. The full variable domain, in which reference TRBV7-9 and TRBJ1-2 provide the parts outside the CDR3, is DTGVSQNPRHKITKRGQNVTFRCDPISEHNRLYWYRQTLGQGPEFLTYFQNEAQLEKSRLLSDRFSAERPKGSFSTLEIQRTEQGDSAMYLCSSSLASGDYGYTFGSGTRLTVV.